This T cell receptor (beta chain) appears in the sequencing data of a study of blood T cell repertoires in COVID-19. On the study more broadly: Donors in the United States, Italy and Spain gave samples during acute or convalescent COVID-19. In each case, the material was cDNA or gDNA derived from T cells, B-cell-depleted T cells, or PBMCs.

Per the original data handling: Estimates of nucleated cell counts were drawn from the amplification of reference gene primers. The table came from immunoSEQ multiplex PCR; TCRdb's copy has only in-frame clones and leaves some out. Clonal size and the V and J genes are those of that table, whereas D and trimming came from the DNA. The sample includes about 70,000 clones, around 87% of them seen just once. Deletions cut 11 bases from V and 1 base from J, with 14 bases between. Germline lookup yields CDR1 SNHLY and CDR2 FYNNEI. The CDR3 is 13 residues long. The receptor was isolated from a man in his forties or fifties with active COVID-19. The chain employs TRBV2 and TRBJ1-2; maybe TRBD1 (6 bases). Material for sequencing was peripheral blood. CDR3 DNA: TGTGCCGGAAACCGGGACATTAACTATGGCTACACCTTC. Translation gives CAGNRDINYGYTF.